This TCR beta chain was documented in a study of blood T cells in healthy people across ages. Broader study findings: Higher diversity, along with more naive CD4+ cells, distinguished long-lived donors from aged donors.

The study recruited healthy Caucasian donors from Russia who were aged about 6 to 90. Per sample, a minimum of 7 million PBMCs were isolated. As for this clonotype: The antigen is not known.

Through a sample-barcoded 5' primer and a J-beta primer mix, a second PCR was run for roughly 6 to 12 cycles. The template-switch adaptor, which had 12 random nucleotides, put a tag on each cDNA molecule. TCRdb re-derived calls from the 5' RACE reads in MiXCR, one entry per CDR3 protein. The repertoire includes around 1.7 million distinct CDR3 sequences, about 28% of them detected once, and roughly 8.2% sits in the top ten. The CDR3 extends over 15 amino acids. V lost 3 bases to trimming and J lost 11 bases, with 22 bases between them. Per germline, CDR1 KGHSH and CDR2 LQKENI. This TCR was recovered from a woman aged 25-40 years in good health. The rearrangement joins TRBV18 to TRBJ2-5; no clear D gene. Sequences were obtained from blood. CDR3 DNA: TGTGCCAGCTCACCTCTCACTGGCCGCGGTAAGGAGCAGTACTTC. Residues: CASSPLTGRGKEQYF.